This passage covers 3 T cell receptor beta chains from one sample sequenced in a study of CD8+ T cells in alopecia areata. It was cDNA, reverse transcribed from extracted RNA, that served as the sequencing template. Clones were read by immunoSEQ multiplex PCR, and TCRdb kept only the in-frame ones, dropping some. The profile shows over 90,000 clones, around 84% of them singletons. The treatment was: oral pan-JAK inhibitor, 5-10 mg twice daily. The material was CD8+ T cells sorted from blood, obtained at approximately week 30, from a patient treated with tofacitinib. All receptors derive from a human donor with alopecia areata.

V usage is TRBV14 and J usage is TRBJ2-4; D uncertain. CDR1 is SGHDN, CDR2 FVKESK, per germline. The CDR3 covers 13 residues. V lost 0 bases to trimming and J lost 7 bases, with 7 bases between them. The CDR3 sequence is CASSQEVDNIQYF. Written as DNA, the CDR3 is TGTGCCAGCAGCCAAGAGGTAGACAACATTCAGTACTTC.

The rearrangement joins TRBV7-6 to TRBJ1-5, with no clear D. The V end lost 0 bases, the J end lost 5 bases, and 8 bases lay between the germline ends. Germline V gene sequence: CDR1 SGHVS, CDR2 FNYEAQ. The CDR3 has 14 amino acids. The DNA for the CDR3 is TGTGCCAGCAGCTTAGCGAACAGTGATCAGCCCCAGCATTTT. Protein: CASSLANSDQPQHF.

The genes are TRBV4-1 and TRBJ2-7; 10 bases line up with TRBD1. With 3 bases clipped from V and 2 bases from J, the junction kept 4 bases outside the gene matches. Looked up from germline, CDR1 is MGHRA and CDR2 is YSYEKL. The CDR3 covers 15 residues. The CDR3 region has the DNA TGCGCCAGCAGCCAGCGGACAGGGGGGACCTACGAGCAGTACTTC. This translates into CASSQRTGGTYEQYF.